This TCR beta chain was captured in a study of blood T cell repertoires in COVID-19. About the research overall: The United States, Italy and Spain were the sources of the acute and convalescent COVID-19 samples. PBMCs, B-cell-depleted T cells, or T cells provided the cDNA or gDNA that made up the material.

V lost 2 bases, J lost 1 base, and 18 bases lay in between. This CDR3 spans 18 amino acids. Germline lookup yields CDR1 SGHDT and CDR2 YYEEEE. Per the original data handling: Reference gene primer amplification gave nucleated cell count estimates. The method was immunoSEQ multiplex PCR; TCRdb's version includes in-frame clones alone and lacks a portion of them. The V and J calls and the clone size are those of that table, but D and trimming were determined from the DNA. The table includes 150,000 to 200,000 clones, around 87% detected once. The clonotype originates from a man aged 18-30 years with active or convalescent COVID-19. This chain uses TRBV5-6 with TRBJ1-4; D perhaps matches TRBD1 (5 bases). Sequencing used peripheral blood. The CDR3 DNA follows: TGTGCCAGCAGCTTTTATCAGGGCGCCCTCCTAACTAATGAAAAACTGTTTTTT. Translation: CASSFYQGALLTNEKLFF.